This TCR beta chain was identified during a study of OX40 agonist ivuxolimab in advanced cancers. Study in general: Intravenous ivuxolimab at 0.01 to 10 mg/kg was given to patients every 2 weeks.

The data were produced by immunoSEQ multiplex PCR, yet TCRdb's version contains in-frame clones alone and is incomplete. Of some 40,000 clones in the sample, roughly 90% were seen once. J was trimmed by 0 bases and V by 6 bases; bases with no gene match: 4. There are 14 residues in the CDR3. The germline CDR1 and CDR2 sequences are MNHEY and SVGAGI. This clonotype was obtained from an adult with an advanced solid tumor such as melanoma, head and neck, liver or kidney cancer. This specimen was CD4+ or CD8+ T cells sorted from blood, taken in a trial of the OX40 agonist ivuxolimab. V usage is TRBV6-5 and J usage is TRBJ2-7; 8 positions agree with TRBD2. The CDR3 here is CASRVAGNSYEQYF. The DNA for the CDR3 is TGTGCCAGCAGGGTAGCGGGGAACTCCTACGAGCAGTACTTC.